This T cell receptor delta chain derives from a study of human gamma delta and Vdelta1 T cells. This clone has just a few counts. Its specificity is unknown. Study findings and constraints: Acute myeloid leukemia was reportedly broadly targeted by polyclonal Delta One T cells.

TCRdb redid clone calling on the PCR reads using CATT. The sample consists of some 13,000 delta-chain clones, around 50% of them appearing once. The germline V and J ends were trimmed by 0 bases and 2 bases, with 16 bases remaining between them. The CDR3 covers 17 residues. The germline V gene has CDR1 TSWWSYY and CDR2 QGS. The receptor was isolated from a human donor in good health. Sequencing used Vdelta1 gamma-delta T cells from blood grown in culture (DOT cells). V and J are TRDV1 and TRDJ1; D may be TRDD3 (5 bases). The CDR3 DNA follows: TGTGCTCTTGGGGAACTCACCCGGGGGGGTTGGACCGATAAACTCATCTTT. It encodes CALGELTRGGWTDKLIF.